This is a list of T cell receptor beta chains from one sample in a study of shared clonotypes between healthy human individuals. The repertoire was sequenced with immunoSEQ multiplex PCR; TCRdb's copy has only in-frame clones and lacks some. The table records some 1.5 million clones, roughly 97% of them present only once. The sequenced material came from naive CD4+ T cells sorted from blood. The receptors originated from a man aged 25 to 40 in good health. Both conserved end residues are part of each CDR3. D genes are given only for firm matches. Clone size is given for some rows only: seen once, a few or many times, or a class if the clone is expanded.

d_gene	abundance	v_gene	j_gene	CDR3aa	CDR3nt
.	.	TRBV10-2	TRBJ1-5	CASSRGDSNQPQHF	TGCGCCAGCAGTAGGGGGGATAGCAATCAGCCCCAGCATTTT
.	.	TRBV18	TRBJ1-1	CASSPQGDLTEAFF	TGTGCCAGCTCACCACAGGGGGATTTGACTGAAGCTTTCTTT
TRBD2	.	TRBV29-1	TRBJ2-2	CSVAYLAASTGELFF	TGCAGCGTTGCGTATCTAGCGGCCTCAACCGGGGAGCTGTTTTTT
TRBD1	.	TRBV5-1	TRBJ1-1	CASSWTGQGLTEAFF	TGCGCCAGCAGCTGGACCGGACAGGGGTTAACTGAAGCTTTCTTT
TRBD2	.	TRBV12-5	TRBJ2-5	CASGLVGLAGGETQYF	TGTGCTAGTGGTTTGGTAGGACTAGCGGGGGGAGAGACCCAGTACTTC
TRBD1	.	TRBV19	TRBJ1-2	CASSNEDRVYGYTF	TGTGCCAGTAGTAACGAGGACAGGGTATATGGCTACACCTTC
TRBD1	.	TRBV5-4	TRBJ1-1	CASSLRGRNTEAFF	TGTGCCAGCAGCTTGAGGGGGCGGAACACTGAAGCTTTCTTT
.	.	TRBV7-2	TRBJ1-5	CASSSRPGAGQPQHF	TGTGCCAGCAGCTCAAGGCCAGGAGCGGGTCAGCCCCAGCATTTT
.	.	TRBV7-9	TRBJ2-7	CASSPGVVSYEQYF	TGTGCCAGCAGCCCCGGGGTAGTCTCTTACGAGCAGTACTTC
.	.	TRBV5-5	TRBJ2-7	CASSYLGREQYF	TGTGCCAGCAGCTATCTGGGTCGGGAGCAGTACTTC
.	.	TRBV27	TRBJ2-1	CASSFLLNFNNEQFF	TGTGCCAGCAGTTTTCTTCTCAACTTCAACAATGAGCAGTTCTTC
TRBD1	few	TRBV7-2	TRBJ2-7	CASSQQGARYEQYF	TGTGCCAGCAGTCAACAGGGGGCGCGGTACGAGCAGTACTTC
.	.	TRBV7-8	TRBJ1-1	CASSLGGVTEAFF	TGTGCCAGCAGCTTAGGGGGGGTCACTGAAGCTTTCTTT
TRBD1	.	TRBV19	TRBJ1-4	CATRDRGYEKLFF	TGTGCCACTCGGGACAGGGGGTACGAAAAACTGTTTTTT
TRBD1	.	TRBV29-1	TRBJ1-1	CSARTGATEAFF	TGCAGCGCGAGGACAGGGGCTACTGAAGCTTTCTTT
TRBD1	.	TRBV11-1	TRBJ1-2	CASSSPGQGYYGYTF	TGTGCCAGCAGCTCTCCAGGACAGGGCTACTATGGCTACACCTTC
.	few	TRBV18	TRBJ1-5	CASSPAGGPQHF	TGTGCCAGCTCACCGGCGGGGGGTCCCCAGCATTTT
TRBD1	.	TRBV4-3	TRBJ2-7	CASSQALTGVYEQYF	TGCGCCAGCAGCCAAGCCCTGACAGGGGTGTACGAGCAGTACTTC
.	once	TRBV11-3	TRBJ1-1	CASSLDRQNTEAFF	TGTGCCAGCAGCTTAGATCGCCAAAACACTGAAGCTTTCTTT
TRBD1	.	TRBV6-1	TRBJ2-7	CASSWDRGLEQYF	TGTGCCAGCAGTTGGGACAGGGGGCTCGAGCAGTACTTC
TRBD2	.	TRBV5-5	TRBJ2-3	CASSSGSEDTQYF	TGTGCCAGCAGCAGCGGGAGTGAAGATACGCAGTATTTT
.	few	TRBV28	TRBJ2-7	CATLAGLSNEQYF	TGTGCCACCTTGGCAGGGTTATCCAACGAGCAGTACTTC
TRBD1	once	TRBV5-1	TRBJ2-2	CASSHRDRDTGELFF	TGCGCCAGCAGCCACCGGGACAGAGACACCGGGGAGCTGTTTTTT
TRBD1	.	TRBV9	TRBJ2-7	CASSGQGSYEQYF	TGTGCCAGCAGCGGACAGGGTTCGTACGAGCAGTACTTC
.	.	TRBV30	TRBJ2-3	CAWSSIQGRRAGADTQYF	TGTGCCTGGAGTAGTATACAGGGCCGCCGAGCTGGGGCAGATACGCAGTATTTT
TRBD2	once	TRBV11-3	TRBJ2-1	CASSDSRTSGATYNEQFF	TGTGCCAGCAGCGACTCTCGGACTAGCGGGGCTACATACAATGAGCAGTTCTTC
TRBD2	.	TRBV18	TRBJ2-1	CASSPLGLAGVSGNEQFF	TGTGCCAGCTCACCCCTCGGACTAGCGGGAGTTTCAGGCAATGAGCAGTTCTTC
.	.	TRBV7-9	TRBJ1-4	CASSPIAGGEKLFF	TGTGCCAGCAGCCCAATAGCAGGCGGTGAAAAACTGTTTTTT
.	.	TRBV4-1	TRBJ2-4	CASSQIVGGGSQYF	TGCGCCAGCAGCCAAATAGTTGGGGGTGGTTCTCAGTACTTC
.	.	TRBV5-1	TRBJ1-2	CASSLGLNYGYTF	TGCGCCAGCAGCTTGGGGCTTAACTATGGCTACACCTTC
.	.	TRBV5-1	TRBJ1-4	CASSSGGGISATNEKLFF	TGCGCCAGCAGCTCTGGAGGGGGTATTTCAGCAACTAATGAAAAACTGTTTTTT
.	.	TRBV5-1	TRBJ2-1	CASSFGQTYNEQFF	TGCGCCAGCAGCTTTGGGCAGACCTACAATGAGCAGTTCTTC
.	.	TRBV6-4	TRBJ1-5	CASSDLPGQPQHF	TGTGCCAGCAGTGACCTTCCGGGACAGCCCCAGCATTTT
.	.	TRBV18	TRBJ2-5	CASSPLAVYQETQYF	TGTGCCAGCTCACCACTGGCAGTGTACCAAGAGACCCAGTACTTC
.	.	TRBV2	TRBJ2-7	CATGALGREQYF	TGTGCCACCGGGGCCCTCGGACGAGAGCAGTACTTC
TRBD2	.	TRBV5-4	TRBJ2-7	CASSSRIREGSEQYF	TGTGCCAGCAGCTCCCGGATCCGGGAGGGGTCCGAGCAGTACTTC
.	.	TRBV29-1	TRBJ2-2	CSVAEVGPNTGELFF	TGCAGCGTTGCCGAAGTGGGGCCCAACACCGGGGAGCTGTTTTTT
.	.	TRBV6-6	TRBJ2-7	CASSYSVGTSYEQYF	TGTGCCAGCAGTTACTCCGTTGGGACCTCCTACGAGCAGTACTTC
.	.	TRBV6-1	TRBJ2-3	CASREPDTQYF	TGTGCCAGCAGGGAGCCAGATACGCAGTATTTT
.	.	TRBV14	TRBJ2-7	CASSQTYEQYF	TGTGCCAGCAGCCAGACTTACGAGCAGTACTTC
.	.	TRBV2	TRBJ2-7	CASSEARGNYVEQYF	TGTGCCAGCAGTGAAGCGCGAGGGAACTACGTAGAGCAGTACTTC
.	.	TRBV5-1	TRBJ2-4	CASSLEGGIGKNIQYF	TGCGCCAGCAGCTTGGAAGGGGGTATCGGCAAAAACATTCAGTACTTC
.	once	TRBV5-4	TRBJ2-3	CASSQGGGPTDTQYF	TGTGCCAGCAGCCAAGGAGGGGGACCAACAGATACGCAGTATTTT
TRBD2	.	TRBV18	TRBJ2-7	CASSPLKTTSVSYEQYF	TGTGCCAGCTCACCCCTGAAGACAACTAGCGTATCCTACGAGCAGTACTTC
TRBD1	.	TRBV7-2	TRBJ2-7	CASSWGQGGDEQYF	TGTGCCAGCAGCTGGGGACAGGGGGGGGACGAGCAGTACTTC
.	.	TRBV11-2	TRBJ2-7	CASSLDMGSYEQYF	TGTGCCAGCAGCTTAGATATGGGATCCTACGAGCAGTACTTC
.	.	TRBV27	TRBJ2-7	CASSPGGNRDYEQYF	TGTGCCAGCAGCCCAGGCGGGAACCGAGACTACGAGCAGTACTTC
TRBD2	.	TRBV5-6	TRBJ2-1	CASSLRAGLGNEQFF	TGTGCCAGCAGCTTACGAGCGGGATTGGGCAATGAGCAGTTCTTC
.	.	TRBV27	TRBJ2-7	CASSLRLGQSGEQYF	TGTGCCAGCAGTTTAAGGCTAGGGCAATCGGGCGAGCAGTACTTC
.	.	TRBV18	TRBJ1-1	CASSPLANSNTEAFF	TGTGCCAGCTCACCGCTTGCCAACAGTAACACTGAAGCTTTCTTT
.	.	TRBV5-6	TRBJ2-2	CASSLEVTANTGELFF	TGTGCCAGCAGCTTGGAGGTTACCGCGAACACCGGGGAGCTGTTTTTT
.	.	TRBV5-1	TRBJ2-7	CASSSVTVPYEQYF	TGCGCCAGCAGCTCTGTGACTGTTCCCTACGAGCAGTACTTC
TRBD2	.	TRBV9	TRBJ2-1	CASSPRTSGGYYNEQFF	TGTGCCAGCAGCCCTCGGACTAGCGGGGGCTACTACAATGAGCAGTTCTTC